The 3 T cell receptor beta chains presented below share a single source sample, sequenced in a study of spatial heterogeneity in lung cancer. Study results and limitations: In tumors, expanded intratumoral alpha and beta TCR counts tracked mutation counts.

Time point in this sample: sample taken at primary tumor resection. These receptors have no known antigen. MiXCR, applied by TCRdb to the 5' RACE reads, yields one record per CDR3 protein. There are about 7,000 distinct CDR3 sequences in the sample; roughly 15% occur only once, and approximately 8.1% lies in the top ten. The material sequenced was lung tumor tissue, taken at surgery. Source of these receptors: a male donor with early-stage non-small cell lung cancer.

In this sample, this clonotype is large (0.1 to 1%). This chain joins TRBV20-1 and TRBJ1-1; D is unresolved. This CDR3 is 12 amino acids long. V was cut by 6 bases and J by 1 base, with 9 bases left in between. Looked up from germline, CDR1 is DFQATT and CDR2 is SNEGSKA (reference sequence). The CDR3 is CSAKGPNTEAFF. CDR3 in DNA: TGCAGTGCAAAAGGGCCGAACACTGAAGCTTTCTTT.

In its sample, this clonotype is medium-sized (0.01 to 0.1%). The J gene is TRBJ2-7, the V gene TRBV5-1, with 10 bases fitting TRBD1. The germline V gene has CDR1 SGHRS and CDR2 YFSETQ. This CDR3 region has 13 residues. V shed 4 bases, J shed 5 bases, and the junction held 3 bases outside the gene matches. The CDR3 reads CASSTTGGNEQYF. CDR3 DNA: TGCGCCAGCAGCACGACAGGGGGCAACGAGCAGTACTTC.

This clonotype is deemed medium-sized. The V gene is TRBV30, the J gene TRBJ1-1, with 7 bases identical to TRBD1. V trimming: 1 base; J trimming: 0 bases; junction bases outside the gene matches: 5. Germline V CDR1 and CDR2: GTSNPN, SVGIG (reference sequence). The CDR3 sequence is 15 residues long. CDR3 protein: CAWSGQGYMNTEAFF. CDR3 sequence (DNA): TGTGCCTGGAGTGGACAGGGATACATGAACACTGAAGCTTTCTTT.